This T cell receptor beta chain was captured in a study of shared clonotypes between healthy human individuals. Study observations and caveats: The authors sampled blood alone, and tissue repertoires likely differ.

Remarks on this clone: Its specificity is not known.

Using immunoSEQ multiplex PCR, the repertoire was profiled, and TCRdb retains in-frame clones only, with some absent. Of some 1 million clones in the sample, roughly 80% were seen once. Germline V gene data show CDR1 as SGHRS and CDR2 as YFSETQ. With 7 bases removed from V and 8 bases from J, the gap between germline ends came to 18 bases. The CDR3 has 13 residues. The receptor was isolated from a man between 18 and 29 years old in good health. The material sequenced was memory CD4+ T cells sorted from blood. As for subset: CD45RA-negative fraction. This rearrangement joins TRBV5-1 to TRBJ1-2; D unclear. CDR3: CASFETDQGGYTF. CDR3 DNA: TGCGCCAGCTTTGAGACCGACCAAGGAGGCTACACCTTC.